This T cell receptor (beta chain) originates from a study of early T cells in non-severe SARS-CoV-2 infection (dated by TCRdb to the early 2020s). At the level of the whole study: TCR sequencing used bulk RNA from unsorted whole blood, so alpha and beta chains could not be paired.

The study was a case-control design nested within a healthcare worker cohort in London, UK, with weekly nasopharyngeal swab PCR tests and blood sampling. Healthcare workers were recruited during the week of the UK lockdown, between 23 and 31 March 2020, and followed weekly for up to roughly 15 weeks. In the case of this clonotype: The antigen it binds to is not known. No base quality values were provided; no much bigger clone lies one nucleotide off.

The CDR1 and CDR2 encoded by the germline V gene are MDHEN and SYDVKM. The germline ends are 23 bases apart after V is trimmed by 6 bases and J by 9 bases. The CDR3 covers 16 residues, taking in both the cysteine and the phenylalanine. Just CDR3 DNA is preserved here, 48 bases in frame from base 1. Findings and caveats that apply to the study as a whole: VDJdb matching was skewed toward anti-spike CD8 responses and likely underestimated virus-specific expansions by missing private and CD4 specificities.

Receptors were amplified or captured by 5' RACE. The sequencer was a NextSeq 500. Unique molecular identifiers were attached to individual cDNA molecules in the TCR library protocol so that sequencing error and PCR bias could be corrected. Sequencing covered both TCR alpha and beta chains, and within each sample the abundances of alpha and beta sequences were tightly co-correlated. From the authors' description of their analysis: Decombinator V4 was used to annotate the V gene, J gene and CDR3 of the TCR sequences. Expanded TCRs were defined as changing significantly between any two time points under a Poisson model with p below 0.0001. TCR abundances were normalised to the total number of TCRs sequenced per sample and expressed as counts per million. MAIT TCRs were defined by TRAV1-2 paired with TRAJ12, TRAJ20 or TRAJ33, and iNKT TCRs by TRAV10 paired with TRAJ18. A search of VDJdb, accessed on 1 November 2021, was run for TCRs annotated to CMV, EBV and SARS-CoV-2, with TCRs annotated for multiple antigens excluded. TCRdb ran its own pipeline on the public reads, namely fastp trimming at Q25 and MiXCR clone calling, and kept in-frame beta chains. Duplicate CDR3 protein sequences are folded into a single record with the most common DNA and genes. These V and J calls are TCRdb output, not the study's own analysis. In all, the sample holds about 50,000 distinct CDR3 sequences, and about a tenth of those were seen once. The ten largest clones take up 15% of the sample.

The sample was whole blood. The TCR comes from an adult who was a healthcare worker with PCR-confirmed SARS-CoV-2 infection or an uninfected control (not recorded which). The sequence joins TRBV28 to TRBJ1-4; a tentative D call is TRBD1 (5 bases match). Read as DNA, the sequence is TGTGCCAGCAGCCCGCCCCCGGGCGCTGGGGGACAAAAACTGTTTTTT. Translated, it reads CASSPPPGAGGQKLFF.